What follows are 12 T cell receptor beta chains derived from one specimen sequenced in a study of shared clonotypes between healthy human individuals. Assay used: immunoSEQ multiplex PCR; TCRdb lists only in-frame clones, some missing. The sample lists roughly 2.5 million clones; around 90% were seen once. Sequencing used naive CD4+ T cells sorted from blood. Specified subset: CD45RA+ positively selected. These receptors originate from a man younger than 35 in good health.

This rearrangement joins TRBV18 to TRBJ2-1, with D hard to call. The CDR3 spans 14 residues. V lost 8 bases and J 8 bases, leaving 19 bases between the germline ends. Germline V CDR1 and CDR2: KGHSH, LQKENI. CDR3 protein: CASRGWVSGDEQFF. CDR3 DNA sequence: TGTGCCAGCCGCGGCTGGGTGTCAGGAGATGAGCAGTTCTTC.

The rearrangement joins TRBV11-3 to TRBJ2-1; 7 bases agree with TRBD1. The CDR3 consists of 13 residues. V shed 3 bases, J shed 6 bases, and the junction held 2 bases outside the gene matches. Germline V lookup: CDR1 SGHNT, CDR2 YENEEA. CDR3 nucleotide sequence: TGTGCCAGCAGCTTCACAGGGGCCAATGAGCAGTTCTTC. The encoded protein is CASSFTGANEQFF.

Only one count was recorded for this clone. The chain uses TRBV7-2 and TRBJ1-3; D gene uncertain. The germline CDR1 and CDR2 sequences are SGHTA and FQGNSA. CDR3 length equals 13 residues. The ends were cut back, 8 bases at V and 0 bases at J, with 8 bases in the middle. CDR3 loop: CASSASSGNTIYF. The CDR3 bases are TGTGCCAGCTCGGCTTCCTCTGGAAACACCATATATTTT.

V is TRBV30 and J is TRBJ1-6; D ambiguous. In germline, CDR1 is GTSNPN, CDR2 SVGIG (reference sequence). V shed 1 base and J shed 1 base, with 8 bases lying between them. CDR3 size: 15 residues. CDR3 sequence (DNA): TGTGCCTGGAGTGGGCTGGGTTCCTATAATTCACCCCTCCACTTT. This sequence encodes CAWSGLGSYNSPLHF.

The table lists this clone with a count of one. The rearrangement uses TRBV25-1 and TRBJ2-5; D is unresolved. Germline CDR1 MGHDK, CDR2 SYGVNS. V was cut by 3 bases and J by 1 base, with 12 bases left in between. The CDR3 contains 15 residues. CDR3: CASSDDQTGQETQYF. CDR3 sequence (DNA): TGTGCCAGCAGTGATGACCAAACCGGCCAAGAGACCCAGTACTTC.

V gene TRBV29-1 combines with J gene TRBJ2-7; 8 positions match TRBD1. The CDR3 has 15 residues. The J segment lost 0 bases and the V segment lost 8 bases, leaving 12 bases of the junction unmatched. Germline values: CDR1 SQVTM, CDR2 ANQGSEA. This CDR3 reads CSITLTGVISYEQYF. The CDR3 DNA reads TGCAGCATCACCTTGACAGGGGTGATCTCCTACGAGCAGTACTTC.

This chain joins TRBV5-1 and TRBJ2-7; D might be TRBD1 or TRBD2, each matching 6 bases. Germline loops: CDR1 SGHRS, CDR2 YFSETQ. The CDR3 has 16 amino acids. The V end was cut by 0 bases, the J end by 1 base, with 14 bases between. In nucleotides, the CDR3 is TGCGCCAGCAGCTTGGGGCTCAGGGGAGGATCCTACGAGCAGTACTTC. Translated, it gives CASSLGLRGGSYEQYF.

The chain carries TRBV29-1 and TRBJ2-3; the D is unclear. Germline V gene sequence: CDR1 SQVTM, CDR2 ANQGSEA. The CDR3 is 13 residues long. Trimming removed 3 bases at V and 4 bases at J, with 11 bases between. For the CDR3, the DNA is TGCAGCGTTGATCAGCTGCTCGCAGATACGCAGTATTTT. Amino acid sequence: CSVDQLLADTQYF.

V gene TRBV6-1 combines with J gene TRBJ1-2; 9 bases are a match to TRBD1. Per the germline V gene, CDR1 is MNHNS and CDR2 is SASEGT. With 3 bases clipped from V and 10 bases from J, the junction kept 3 bases outside the gene matches. The CDR3 extends over 12 amino acids. The CDR3 is CASSEGTGPYTF. DNA for the CDR3: TGTGCCAGCAGTGAGGGGACAGGGCCCTACACCTTC.

The rearrangement uses TRBV28 and TRBJ2-5; D assignment may be TRBD1 or TRBD2 (5 bases each). The CDR3 has 15 amino acids. From germline, CDR1 is MDHEN and CDR2 SYDVKM. Trimming left V 3 bases short and J 4 bases short, with 15 bases between. CDR3 amino acids: CASSFEGKGLETQYF. The CDR3 DNA is TGTGCCAGCAGTTTTGAGGGAAAGGGGTTAGAGACCCAGTACTTC.

This clone was counted a few times. J is TRBJ1-1 and V is TRBV18, with a possible D match to TRBD1 (5 bases). The CDR3 is 14 residues long. V lost 0 bases and J 3 bases, leaving 8 bases between the germline ends. From germline, CDR1 is KGHSH and CDR2 LQKENI. CDR3 loop: CASSPPSGHTEAFF. The CDR3 region has the DNA TGTGCCAGCTCACCACCGTCAGGGCACACTGAAGCTTTCTTT.

This rearrangement joins TRBV5-6 to TRBJ2-7; D not certain. The CDR3 has 14 residues. Germline V gives CDR1 SGHDT, CDR2 YYEEEE. V was cut by 2 bases and J by 3 bases, with 12 bases left in between. This chain's CDR3 is CASSFPGQIYEQYF. DNA for the CDR3: TGTGCCAGCAGCTTCCCCGGGCAAATCTACGAGCAGTACTTC.